Given below is one T cell receptor beta chain in context. Here immunoSEQ multiplex PCR was the method, and the copy in TCRdb shows in-frame clones only, minus some. Here the sample spans tens of thousands of clones, 93% being singletons. This sample is drawn from a study of technical replicates of blood from several donors. The V end was cut by 4 bases, the J end by 2 bases, with 8 bases between. The CDR3 runs to 14 residues. Germline CDR1 is MNHNY and CDR2 is SVGAGI (reference sequence). This receptor was obtained from a human donor in good health. This chain joins TRBV6-6 and TRBJ2-2, with unresolved D. The sequencing sample was made of T cells isolated from PBMCs. DNA of the CDR3: TGTGCCAGCAGTTTAGTCAAAAACACCGGGGAGCTGTTTTTT. Translated, it gives CASSLVKNTGELFF.